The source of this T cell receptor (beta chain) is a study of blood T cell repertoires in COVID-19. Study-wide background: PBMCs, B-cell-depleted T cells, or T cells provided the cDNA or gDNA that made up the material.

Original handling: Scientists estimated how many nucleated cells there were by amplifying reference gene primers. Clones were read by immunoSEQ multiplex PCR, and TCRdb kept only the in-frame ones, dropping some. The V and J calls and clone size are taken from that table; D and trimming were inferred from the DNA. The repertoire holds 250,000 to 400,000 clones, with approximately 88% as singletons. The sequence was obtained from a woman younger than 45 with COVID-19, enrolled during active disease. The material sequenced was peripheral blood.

The CDR3: CASSVGRTAQYSNQPQHF. The CDR3 DNA is TGTGCCAGCAGTGTAGGCCGGACAGCTCAATATAGCAATCAGCCCCAGCATTTT. V usage is TRBV2 and J usage is TRBJ1-5; possibly TRBD1 for D (6 bases). The CDR3 consists of 18 residues. Deletions cut 4 bases from V and 0 bases from J, with 19 bases between. The germline gives CDR1 SNHLY, CDR2 FYNNEI.